The rows below give T cell receptor beta chains drawn from one sample of a study of cytomegalovirus exposure and HLA in healthy donors. The table came from immunoSEQ multiplex PCR; TCRdb's copy has only in-frame clones and leaves some out. The table records about 210,000 clones, around 83% of them present only once. Material for sequencing was PBMCs. The receptors stem from a woman between 50 and 59 years old in good health and CMV-seropositive. Each CDR3 is given with its conserved first and last residue. D genes are given only for firm matches. Some rows mark clone size as missing; the rest say once, few, many or name a class of expanded clone.

d_gene | abundance | j_gene | v_gene | len | CDR3nt | CDR3aa
TRBD1 | . | TRBJ1-1 | TRBV9 | 20 | TGTGCCAGCAGCGTAGCTACTATTGGGGACAGGGTAAGGATGAACACTGAAGCTTTCTTT | CASSVATIGDRVRMNTEAFF
. | . | TRBJ2-7 | TRBV4-1 | 14 | TGCGCCAGCAGTTTTTCGACAGGATCCTACGAGCAGTACTTC | CASSFSTGSYEQYF
TRBD1 | . | TRBJ2-5 | TRBV7-2 | 13 | TGTGCCAGCAGGGGACAGTACCAAGAGACCCAGTACTTC | CASRGQYQETQYF
TRBD1 | . | TRBJ1-3 | TRBV7-2 | 15 | TGTGCCAGCACCGAAGTCCAGGGGGCTGGAAACACCATATATTTT | CASTEVQGAGNTIYF
. | . | TRBJ1-1 | TRBV19 | 13 | TGTGCCAGTAGTAAGGACAGAGACACTGAAGCTTTCTTT | CASSKDRDTEAFF
. | . | TRBJ2-5 | TRBV30 | 13 | TGTGCCTGGAGTCGAGGGCTTCAGGAGACCCAGTACTTC | CAWSRGLQETQYF
. | . | TRBJ1-1 | TRBV19 | 15 | TGTGCCAGTAGTATGCGGGACGGGCTAAACACTGAAGCTTTCTTT | CASSMRDGLNTEAFF
. | . | TRBJ1-6 | TRBV5-1 | 16 | TGCGCCAGCAGCCCCGGACACATGGGAACTAATTCACCCCTCCACTTT | CASSPGHMGTNSPLHF
. | . | TRBJ1-1 | TRBV5-1 | 14 | TGCGCCAGCAGCTTTCAACAGTTAAACACTGAAGCTTTCTTT | CASSFQQLNTEAFF
. | . | TRBJ2-7 | TRBV6-6 | 11 | TGTGCCAGCAGTTACACGGACGAGCAGTACTTC | CASSYTDEQYF
TRBD2 | . | TRBJ2-1 | TRBV5-1 | 15 | TGCGCCAGCAGCCGAGGTAGCGGGGGGGGAAATGAGCAGTTCTTC | CASSRGSGGGNEQFF
. | few | TRBJ1-1 | TRBV6-1 | 12 | TGTGCCAGCATCGTGAGAGACACTGAAGCTTTCTTT | CASIVRDTEAFF
TRBD1 | . | TRBJ2-7 | TRBV15 | 15 | TGTGCCACCAGCAGAGGCACAGGGGGCTACAACGAGCAGTACTTC | CATSRGTGGYNEQYF
TRBD1 | . | TRBJ1-5 | TRBV6-5 | 15 | TGTGCCAGCAGGGGGGACAGGGGAAACAATCAGCCCCAGCATTTT | CASRGDRGNNQPQHF
. | . | TRBJ2-4 | TRBV4-1 | 15 | TGCGCCAGCAGCCAACTTCCAGTAGCCAAAAACATTCAGTACTTC | CASSQLPVAKNIQYF
. | . | TRBJ1-1 | TRBV30 | 13 | TGTGCCTGGAGTACAGGGTTGGTGGGTGAAGCTTTCTTT | CAWSTGLVGEAFF
. | . | TRBJ1-4 | TRBV5-1 | 14 | TGCGCCAGCAGCTTCTGGCCGACTAATGAAAAACTGTTTTTT | CASSFWPTNEKLFF
. | . | TRBJ2-3 | TRBV5-1 | 15 | TGCGCCAGCAGCTTGCGGGTCGGGGGCACAGATACGCAGTATTTT | CASSLRVGGTDTQYF
TRBD2 | . | TRBJ2-7 | TRBV28 | 15 | TGTGCCAGCAGTTTAGCCGGGACTAGCGGCTACGAGCAGTACTTC | CASSLAGTSGYEQYF
. | . | TRBJ1-1 | TRBV2 | 15 | TGTGCCAGCAGTGAGGGGGTCCCAGGGGATACTGAAGCTTTCTTT | CASSEGVPGDTEAFF
TRBD2 | . | TRBJ2-1 | TRBV7-2 | 15 | TGTGCCAGCAGCTTAAGCGGGGGGACTCACAATGAGCAGTTCTTC | CASSLSGGTHNEQFF
. | few | TRBJ1-4 | TRBV30 | 15 | TGTGCCTGGAGTGTATCCCAGACAACTAATGAAAAACTGTTTTTT | CAWSVSQTTNEKLFF
. | . | TRBJ2-7 | TRBV4-3 | 15 | TGCGCCAGCAGCCAAGAGGCTAGGTATGGCTACGAGCAGTACTTC | CASSQEARYGYEQYF
. | . | TRBJ2-3 | TRBV29-1 | 11 | TGCAGCGTACGACAGGTGGATACGCAGTATTTT | CSVRQVDTQYF
. | . | TRBJ2-5 | TRBV7-6 | 13 | TGTGCCAGCAGCCCAAGGGGGGGGGAGACCCAGTACTTC | CASSPRGGETQYF
. | once | TRBJ2-1 | TRBV6-1 | 12 | TGTGCCAGCACACAAACCGCCGATGAGCAGTTCTTC | CASTQTADEQFF